This T cell receptor (beta chain) stems from a study of T cells in localized non-small cell lung cancer. Findings and limits, study-wide: Paired adjacent lung recovered a median about 60 of the top 100 tumor clones.

This table comes from immunoSEQ multiplex PCR, and its TCRdb copy is limited to in-frame clones, with some not included. The sample carries 30,000 to 45,000 clones, around nine tenths recorded once. Points on this clone: Its target is not known.

The sequencing here drew on peripheral blood, taken before any cancer treatment. The TCR originated in a woman aged 40-69 years with stage I lung adenocarcinoma.

CDR3 DNA sequence: TGCGCCAGCAGCCGCGCCCTGGACAGGGCCTATGAGCAGTTCTTC. This gives the protein CASSRALDRAYEQFF. This chain joins TRBV5-1 and TRBJ2-1; 8 bases align to TRBD1. In germline, CDR1 is SGHRS, CDR2 YFSETQ. The CDR3 runs 15 residues. V lost 4 bases, J lost 8 bases, and 11 bases stayed unmatched.